This TCR beta chain came from a study of OX40 agonist ivuxolimab in advanced cancers. Overall study context: Dose-escalation cases comprised hepatocellular carcinoma, melanoma, renal cell or head and neck cancer.

Trimming shortened V by 3 bases and J by 1 base, and 13 bases separated the two germline ends. The CDR3 spans 15 residues. Germline values: CDR1 MNHEY, CDR2 SMNVEV (reference sequence). Study-wide results and limits: Partial responders at 0.1-3.0 mg/kg showed near-lowest clonal expansion.

In regard to this clone: Its antigen is still unknown.

Assay: immunoSEQ multiplex PCR; the TCRdb copy retains only in-frame clones and omits some. Here the sample spans approximately 60,000 clones, 84% being singletons. Enrollment shut out patients with autoimmune disease history or systemic immunosuppression. Collection of blood occurred at baseline, at cycle 4 day 1, and at cycle 7 day 1. The chain carries TRBV27 and TRBJ2-7; maybe TRBD1 (6 bases). This specimen was CD4+ or CD8+ T cells sorted from blood, taken in a trial of the OX40 agonist ivuxolimab. This receptor was identified in an adult with an advanced solid tumor such as melanoma, head and neck, liver or kidney cancer. The DNA of the CDR3 is TGTGCCAGCAGTTTGAAGGACAGTTCGTCCTACGAGCAGTACTTC. Protein: CASSLKDSSSYEQYF.